This paragraph covers one T cell receptor (beta chain) sequence. Its antigen is unidentified. This entry comes from a study of siplizumab effects on memory and regulatory T cells. Assays examined roughly 100,000 TCR templates per sample. Profiled with immunoSEQ multiplex PCR; TCRdb holds only in-frame clones, not every one. Of approximately 50,000 clones listed, over 85% are singletons. Overall study findings and caveats: Apparently key alloresponse contributors, naive T cells also seemed more diverse than memory cells.

V was shortened by 2 bases and J by 4 bases, with 23 bases between the two germline ends. Per germline, CDR1 MGHRA and CDR2 YSYEKL. This CDR3 has 18 amino acids. The sample taken for sequencing was CD8+ T cells sorted from blood. This rearrangement joins TRBV4-1 to TRBJ2-5, with D possibly matching TRBD1 (5 bases). The sequence was collected from a human donor in good health. DNA of the CDR3: TGCGCCAGCAGCCAAAGAACTTATGTCGACAGCCCCATAGAGACCCAGTACTTC. Its protein is CASSQRTYVDSPIETQYF.